This T cell receptor (beta chain) came from a study of shared clonotypes between healthy human individuals. Study information: Per-donor plates numbered three CD4 naive, three CD4 memory, two CD8 naive and one CD8 memory.

The study, taken as a whole, reports: Among donors, the sharing of clonotypes was expected to be influenced by sequencing depth. Donor scarcity curtailed the genetic and exposure-history diversity represented herein.

As regards this clone: Its antigen is not known.

Germline lookup yields CDR1 LNHDA and CDR2 SQIVND (reference sequence). The CDR3 sequence is 15 residues long. The germline V and J ends were trimmed by 2 bases and 0 bases, with 8 bases remaining between them. Data came from immunoSEQ multiplex PCR; TCRdb stores just in-frame clones and leaves some out. Among about 770,000 clones listed, 72% were seen once. V is TRBV19 and J is TRBJ1-5; possible D gene TRBD1, 6 bases. Specimen: memory CD4+ T cells sorted from blood. Subset of the sample: CD45RA-negative fraction. The clonotype originates from a woman aged 30 to 39 in good health. CDR3 in amino acids: CASSILGHSNQPQHF. The CDR3 DNA follows: TGTGCCAGTAGTATACTGGGACATAGCAATCAGCCCCAGCATTTT.